The 30 T cell receptor beta chains listed next were all sequenced from one sample in a study of shared clonotypes between healthy human individuals. The assay was immunoSEQ multiplex PCR, and TCRdb's table has in-frame clones only and misses some. In the table there are some 500,000 clones, roughly 80% of which are singletons. Sequences were obtained from PBMCs. The receptors stem from a woman between 40 and 55 years old in good health. Some clones in this sample may be carry-over from other donors' samples.

This clone has only one observation. The gene calls are TRBV27 and TRBJ2-2; D uncertain. The V gene lost 5 bases and the J gene lost 4 bases, with 5 bases spanning the gap. Germline CDR1 is MNHEY and CDR2 is SMNVEV (reference sequence). This CDR3 spans 12 amino acids. The CDR3 sequence is CASSPVTGELFF. The CDR3 bases are TGTGCCAGCAGTCCAGTCACCGGGGAGCTGTTTTTT.

This chain uses TRBV4-1 with TRBJ1-1, with 7 bases fitting TRBD1. Germline assignment: CDR1 MGHRA and CDR2 YSYEKL. V was clipped by 6 bases and J by 7 bases; unmatched bases: 14. The CDR3 has 15 residues. CDR3 DNA: TGCGCCAGCAGGATACGAGACAGGGACAAAGATGAAGCTTTCTTT. Protein product: CASRIRDRDKDEAFF.

This rearrangement joins TRBV15 to TRBJ2-7; D may match TRBD1 or TRBD2 (6 bases each). The CDR3 extends over 15 amino acids. Trimming removed 3 bases from V and 2 bases from J, with 14 bases in between. Per the germline V gene, CDR1 is LNHNV and CDR2 is YYDKDF (reference sequence). CDR3 coding DNA: TGTGCCACCAGCAGGTTCGGACGGGGGCCCTACGAGCAGTACTTC. Protein sequence: CATSRFGRGPYEQYF. Using reference TRBV15 and TRBJ2-7 for the parts outside the CDR3, the full variable domain is DAMVIQNPRYQVTQFGKPVTLSCSQTLNHNVMYWYQQKSSQAPKLLFHYYDKDFNNEADTPDNFQSRRPNTSFCFLDIRSPGLGDTAMYLCATSRFGRGPYEQYFGPGTRLTVT.

The chain employs TRBV21-1 and TRBJ2-1; TRBD2 was called by the table and not checked on the DNA. TRBV21-1 is a documented pseudogene. The CDR3 extends over 16 amino acids. CDR3 in amino acids: CASSKVSRPFGGEQFF. CDR3 coding DNA: TGTGCCAGCAGCAAAGTATCAAGGCCATTCGGGGGTGAGCAGTTCTTC.

The rearrangement joins TRBV15 to TRBJ1-2; D possibly corresponds to TRBD1 (5 bases). Germline V CDR1 and CDR2: LNHNV, YYDKDF (reference sequence). Trimming stripped 4 bases from V and 4 bases from J, with 16 bases between. The CDR3 spans 15 residues. The CDR3: CATSTGGGAPYGYTF. The CDR3 region has the DNA TGTGCCACCAGCACCGGGGGAGGGGCTCCCTATGGCTACACCTTC.

V is TRBV25-1 and J is TRBJ1-1, with 8 bases aligning to TRBD1. V shed 5 bases and J 3 bases; nucleotides not matched to a gene: 5. Germline V lookup: CDR1 MGHDK, CDR2 SYGVNS. The CDR3 loop spans 14 amino acids. The CDR3 spells CASSPQGAHTEAFF. The CDR3 nucleotides read TGTGCCAGCAGTCCCCAGGGGGCACACACTGAAGCTTTCTTT. Full variable domain (remainder filled in from reference TRBV25-1 and TRBJ1-1): EADIYQTPRYLVIGTGKKITLECSQTMGHDKMYWYQQDPGMELHLIHYSYGVNSTEKGDLSSESTVSRIRTEHFPLTLESARPSHTSQYLCASSPQGAHTEAFFGQGTRLTVV.

Turning to this clone: A single base separates this from a much larger clone, so it may be a read error. The sample carries other DNA sequences with the same CDR3. The chain is built from TRBV27 and TRBJ2-3; 10 nucleotides line up with TRBD2. The CDR3 totals 18 residues. The J segment lost 13 bases and the V segment lost 4 bases, leaving 23 bases of the junction unmatched. CDR1 and CDR2 from the germline V gene are MNHEY and SMNVEV (reference sequence). Here the CDR3 DNA reads TGTGCCAGCAGTTCGCGCCACTCCGGGACTAGCGACCGGGGGAGGGAGTATTTT. Translated, it gives CASSSRHSGTSDRGREYF.

The chain links TRBV9 to TRBJ2-1; TRBD2 agrees at 10 bases. This CDR3 is built from 15 residues. V gave up 3 bases and J gave up 9 bases; unmatched junction bases: 9. Per germline, CDR1 SGDLS and CDR2 YYNGEE. The chain's CDR3 is CASSGTSGTHAEQFF. As DNA, the CDR3 is TGTGCCAGCAGCGGGACTAGCGGAACCCATGCTGAGCAGTTCTTC.

This chain joins TRBV7-3 and TRBJ1-1; D gene uncertain. The V and J ends lost 3 bases and 0 bases respectively, with 5 bases between them. The CDR3 is 13 amino acids. Germline V gives CDR1 SGHTA, CDR2 FQGTGA. The CDR3 reads CASSFDLNTEAFF. CDR3 nucleotide sequence: TGTGCCAGCAGCTTCGACCTGAACACTGAAGCTTTCTTT.

This clone turned up a few times. The rearrangement uses TRBV5-1 and TRBJ2-3; 8 bases fit TRBD1. CDR3 length: 15 amino acids. From germline, CDR1 is SGHRS and CDR2 YFSETQ. V lost 1 base to trimming and J lost 4 bases; unmatched junction nucleotides: 5. Here the CDR3 DNA reads TGCGCCAGCAGCTTGCAGGACAGGGTGGCAGATACGCAGTATTTT. Protein sequence: CASSLQDRVADTQYF.

This sequence joins TRBV28 and TRBJ2-7, with D perhaps matching TRBD2 (5 bases). V was trimmed by 4 bases and J by 5 bases, leaving 15 bases between them. Germline V gene lookup returns CDR1 MDHEN and CDR2 SYDVKM. The CDR3 sequence is 14 residues long. CDR3 nucleotides: TGTGCCAGCAGTTCCCTGGGGAGTGTCGACGAGCAGTACTTC. It is translated as CASSSLGSVDEQYF.

Notes on this clone: A far more abundant clone sits one base away, making this likely a read error. The V call is TRBV27, the J call TRBJ1-1; 7 nucleotides align to TRBD1. CDR3 length: 13 residues. Germline loops: CDR1 MNHEY, CDR2 SMNVEV (reference sequence). CDR3 in DNA: TGTGCCATCAGTCCCCGGACAGGCCGTGAAGCTTTCTTT. It yields the protein CAISPRTGREAFF.

This clone occurred a few times. The chain is built from TRBV30 and TRBJ1-5; unclear D gene. CDR1 is GTSNPN and CDR2 is SVGIG in the germline V gene (reference sequence). The CDR3 extends over 14 amino acids. Trimming took off 0 bases at V and 4 bases at J, with 10 bases between the two ends. CDR3 in DNA: TGTGCCTGGAGTGTAGGGCAGACAAATCAGCCCCAGCATTTT. Its translation: CAWSVGQTNQPQHF. The full variable domain, in which reference TRBV30 and TRBJ1-5 provide the parts outside the CDR3, is SQTIHQWPATLVQPVGSPLSLECTVEGTSNPNLYWYRQAAGRGLQLLFYSVGIGQISSEVPQNLSASRPQDRQFILSSKKLLLSDSGFYLCAWSVGQTNQPQHFGDGTRLSIL.

J is TRBJ1-3 and V is TRBV7-2; D is unresolved. Trimming stripped 5 bases from V and 0 bases from J, with 14 bases between. The CDR3 spans 16 residues. Germline-derived CDR1 and CDR2 are SGHTA and FQGNSA. CDR3 DNA sequence: TGTGCCAGCAGCCGAAAGTCAGACGTCTCTGGAAACACCATATATTTT. Protein: CASSRKSDVSGNTIYF. The full variable domain, its missing parts supplied by reference TRBV7-2 and TRBJ1-3, is GAGVSQSPSNKVTEKGKDVELRCDPISGHTALYWYRQSLGQGLEFLIYFQGNSAPDKSGLPSDRFSAERTGGSVSTLTIQRTQQEDSAVYLCASSRKSDVSGNTIYFGEGSWLTVV.

This clone was observed once. The chain carries TRBV5-1 and TRBJ2-2, with D perhaps TRBD2 (5 bases). CDR1 and CDR2 from the germline V gene are SGHRS and YFSETQ. The CDR3 consists of 15 residues. The V gene lost 0 bases and the J gene lost 4 bases, with 10 bases spanning the gap. The CDR3 protein is CASSLGGVGTGELFF. CDR3 sequence (DNA): TGCGCCAGCAGCTTGGGGGGAGTAGGCACCGGGGAGCTGTTTTTT.

This clone occurred a few times. The chain joins TRBV7-8 to TRBJ1-1, with a tentative D call TRBD1 (5 bases). Looked up from germline, CDR1 is SGHVS and CDR2 is FQNEAQ. The CDR3 is 13 residues long. Trimming took off 4 bases at V and 1 base at J, with 7 bases between the two ends. The CDR3 region is CASSWGPNTEAFF. The CDR3 nucleotides read TGTGCCAGCAGCTGGGGACCGAACACTGAAGCTTTCTTT. Full variable domain (outside the CDR3, taken from reference TRBV7-8 and TRBJ1-1): GAGVSQSPRYKVAKRGQDVALRCDPISGHVSLFWYQQALGQGPEFLTYFQNEAQLDKSGLPSDRFFAERPEGSVSTLKIQRTQQEDSAVYLCASSWGPNTEAFFGQGTRLTVV.

The J gene is TRBJ1-5, the V gene TRBV7-2; weak D call: TRBD1 (6 bases). CDR1 SGHTA and CDR2 FQGNSA come from the germline V gene. V lost 8 bases, J lost 2 bases, and 13 bases lay in between. This CDR3 has 14 amino acids. The CDR3 bases are TGTGCCAGCGGCAAACAGGGAGGCAATCAGCCCCAGCATTTT. This encodes CASGKQGGNQPQHF.

This clone was seen just once. The chain has TRBV19 and TRBJ2-1, with 9 bases fitting TRBD1. The germline gives CDR1 LNHDA, CDR2 SQIVND (reference sequence). Unmatched junction bases numbered 2, after V lost 3 bases and J lost 2 bases. There are 15 residues in the CDR3. The CDR3 DNA reads as TGTGCCAGTAGTATTAGGGACAGGGCCTACAATGAGCAGTTCTTC. It is translated as CASSIRDRAYNEQFF.

This clone was seen a handful of times. CDR3 region: CASSPTNIRAGAFF. The CDR3 nucleotides are TGTGCCAGCAGTCCCACCAATATCAGAGCGGGAGCTTTCTTT. V is TRBV28 and J is TRBJ1-1; D uncertain. The germline V and J ends were trimmed by 5 bases and 10 bases, with 20 bases remaining between them. The CDR3 length is 14 residues. The germline V gene has CDR1 MDHEN and CDR2 SYDVKM.

The chain combines TRBV7-3 with TRBJ2-1; D assignment may be TRBD1 or TRBD2 (5 bases each). V was shortened by 5 bases and J by 7 bases, with 21 bases between the two germline ends. Per germline, CDR1 SGHTA and CDR2 FQGTGA. The CDR3 consists of 16 residues. CDR3 bases: TGTGCCAGCAGCCAGGGACCCTTTGGCTCCGGGAATGAGCAGTTCTTC. Residues: CASSQGPFGSGNEQFF.

The CDR3 DNA reads TGCGCCAGCAATGGAATGGTCTTGGCTTACACCGGGGAGCTGTTTTTT. Amino acid sequence: CASNGMVLAYTGELFF. The V call is TRBV23-1, the J call TRBJ2-2; D is unresolved. TRBV23-1 is an ORF; its function is uncertain. The CDR3 covers 16 residues. Between the trimmed V and J ends, which lost 7 bases and 3 bases, there was a span of 18 bases.

This chain connects TRBV6-1 to TRBJ1-2; 7 bases are a match to TRBD1. From germline, CDR1 is MNHNS and CDR2 SASEGT. The CDR3 runs 15 residues. V gave up 7 bases and J gave up 8 bases; unmatched junction bases: 16. CDR3 coding DNA: TGTGCCAGCATAGACAGGGTATCGGTGGGGGGCGGCTACACCTTC. Translated: CASIDRVSVGGGYTF.

The CDR3 DNA reads as TGTGCCAGCAGCGCCCCCCTAGCGGGAGACCGGTGCGAGCAGTACTTC. Translated: CASSAPLAGDRCEQYF. The rearrangement joins TRBV9 to TRBJ2-7; TRBD2 aligns across 10 bases. Unmatched junction bases numbered 12, after V lost 3 bases and J lost 6 bases. The germline V gene encodes CDR1 SGDLS and CDR2 YYNGEE. The CDR3 runs to 16 residues.

This clone was detected only a few times. The rearrangement links TRBV7-3 to TRBJ2-5; 11 bases fit TRBD2. The end of the DNA fits TRBJ2-7 better, so the J call may be wrong. The CDR3 spans 16 residues. CDR1 and CDR2 (germline): SGHTA, FQGTGA. Written as DNA, the CDR3 is TGTGCCAGCAGCTTAAGGCAGACTAGCGGGAAGGACGAGCAGTACTTC. Its protein is CASSLRQTSGKDEQYF.

This chain connects TRBV9 to TRBJ2-5; 10 bases are shared with TRBD2. CDR1 SGDLS and CDR2 YYNGEE come from the germline V gene. CDR3 length: 14 residues. After removal of 3 bases from V and 6 bases from J, the junction contained 5 bases not matched to a gene. CDR3 nucleotides: TGTGCCAGCAGCGGTGGACTAGCGGAACAGACCCAGTACTTC. It yields the protein CASSGGLAEQTQYF.

The chain is built from TRBV7-9 and TRBJ1-2; 7 bases match TRBD1. Trimming at V came to 5 bases and at J to 7 bases, leaving 7 bases not matched to a gene. CDR3 length: 13 amino acids. Germline CDR1 reads SEHNR; CDR2 reads FQNEAQ (reference sequence). This CDR3 reads CASSRQGSGGYTF. The DNA for the CDR3 is TGTGCCAGCAGCAGACAGGGTAGCGGTGGCTACACCTTC.

The rearrangement joins TRBV6-6 to TRBJ2-7; the D is unclear. Germline V gives CDR1 MNHNY, CDR2 SVGAGI (reference sequence). This CDR3 contains 13 residues. V lost 5 bases and J 0 bases, leaving 8 bases between the germline ends. DNA of the CDR3: TGTGCCAGCAGTCGAGAGACCTCCTACGAGCAGTACTTC. Its protein is CASSRETSYEQYF.

This clone has a count of ten or more. The V and J genes are TRBV7-9 and TRBJ2-3; D remains unclear. The germline V gene encodes CDR1 SEHNR and CDR2 FQNEAQ (reference sequence). The length of the CDR3 is 14 residues. V was pared by 1 base and J by 0 bases, with 5 bases between. CDR3 sequence reads: CASSLEHSTDTQYF. The CDR3 DNA is TGTGCCAGCAGCTTAGAACACAGCACAGATACGCAGTATTTT. Filled out from reference TRBV7-9 and TRBJ2-3, the complete variable domain reads DTGVSQNPRHKITKRGQNVTFRCDPISEHNRLYWYRQTLGQGPEFLTYFQNEAQLEKSRLLSDRFSAERPKGSFSTLEIQRTEQGDSAMYLCASSLEHSTDTQYFGPGTRLTVL.

V usage is TRBV10-2 and J usage is TRBJ2-7; the D gene is possibly TRBD1 (6 bases). Per germline, CDR1 WSHSY and CDR2 SAAADI. V lost 6 bases, J lost 0 bases, and 12 bases lay in between. The CDR3 is made up of 14 amino acids. This CDR3 is CASRPRGSSYEQYF. DNA of the CDR3: TGCGCCAGCAGACCGAGGGGGAGCTCCTACGAGCAGTACTTC.

CDR3 in DNA: TGTGCCAGCAGCTTAGCTCGTGCCGCCGGGGAGCTGTTTTTT. Its protein product is CASSLARAAGELFF. The gene calls are TRBV7-2 and TRBJ2-2, with unresolved D. The CDR3 runs 14 residues. V was shortened by 0 bases and J by 6 bases, with 8 bases between the two germline ends. Germline V gene sequence: CDR1 SGHTA, CDR2 FQGNSA.